This entry features one TCR beta chain sequence. The entry originates in a study of blood T cell repertoires in COVID-19. The CDR3 spans 16 residues. Looked up from germline, CDR1 is SGHDT and CDR2 is YYEEEE. Trimming removed 0 bases at V and 0 bases at J, with 10 bases between. The protocol was immunoSEQ multiplex PCR, while the TCRdb copy is restricted to in-frame clones and leaves out a portion. The data show fewer than 600,000 clones, around 89% seen once. This clonotype was obtained from a middle-aged woman who had recovered from COVID-19. The chain uses TRBV5-6 and TRBJ1-5, with unresolved D. The sequencing sample was made of PBMCs or T cells enriched from blood (not recorded which). The CDR3 spells CASSLGNYYSNQPQHF. DNA of the CDR3: TGTGCCAGCAGCTTGGGGAATTACTATAGCAATCAGCCCCAGCATTTT.